This T cell receptor beta chain is drawn from a study of cytomegalovirus exposure and HLA in healthy donors. Study as a whole: Prior work identified 120 million or so unique TCR beta sequences in 150 million to 200 million T cells.

The study, taken as a whole, reports: A later analysis revealed that TCR association rates differed between HLA loci, peaking at DRB1 and bottoming out at HLA-C. Later analysis indicated greater clonal expansion among HLA-associated TCR beta chains than among equally common other chains.

The CDR3 spans 17 residues. Germline V gene lookup returns CDR1 KGHSH and CDR2 LQKENI. V shed 1 base, J shed 0 bases, and the junction held 7 bases outside the gene matches. PCR employed 60 Vbeta and 13 Jbeta primers. Produced via immunoSEQ multiplex PCR; TCRdb's table is partial and in-frame only. The sample has about 160,000 clones; 60% to 80% are singletons. There are a few counts of this clone. Its antigen is not identified. This cohort consisted of healthy bone marrow donors. The sequence came from a woman aged 50 to 60 in good health and CMV-seropositive. Sample: PBMCs. The chain is built from TRBV18 and TRBJ1-1, with 8 bases aligning to TRBD1. This CDR3 reads CASSPQGSGQVNTEAFF. Here the CDR3 DNA reads TGTGCCAGCTCACCACAGGGGTCGGGACAGGTGAACACTGAAGCTTTCTTT.